What follows are 17 T cell receptor beta chains derived from one specimen sequenced in a study of T-cell reconstitution after alpha-beta-depleted transplantation in children. Unique molecular identifiers were used in preparing the TCRbeta library. One entry per CDR3 protein results from TCRdb running MiXCR on the PCR reads. This sample has about 980,000 distinct CDR3 sequences, with roughly 29% found just once. The sequencing here drew on PBMCs, mostly from graft donor cells, taken 360 days after TCRalphabeta/CD19-depleted stem cell transplant. These receptors came from a boy in the first two years of life who had a stem cell transplant for SCID, so the T cells may come from the graft donor.

In this sample, this clonotype turned up a few times. The chain is built from TRBV11-2 and TRBJ2-1, with 9 nucleotides matching TRBD2. The junction had 8 bases not matched to a gene; V was cut back by 1 base and J by 10 bases. Germline lookup yields CDR1 SGHAT and CDR2 FQNNGV. The CDR3 length is 15 residues. CDR3 nucleotide sequence: TGTGCCAGCAGCTTAGTAGCGGGGGCCCCCTCCGAGCAGTTCTTC. This gives the protein CASSLVAGAPSEQFF.

The chain carries TRBV6-2 or TRBV6-3 and TRBJ1-2; no clear D gene. V was trimmed by 0 bases and J by 0 bases, leaving 11 bases between them. The CDR3 contains 16 residues. Germline V CDR1 and CDR2: MNHEY, SVGEGT. The chain's CDR3 is CASSYSLGAANYGYTF. The CDR3 nucleotides read TGTGCCAGCAGTTACTCGTTGGGAGCAGCTAACTATGGCTACACCTTC.

This clonotype has only a few counts. This chain uses TRBV2 with TRBJ2-3; D uncertain. Germline CDR1 reads SNHLY; CDR2 reads FYNNEI. V was cut by 1 base and J by 1 base, with 15 bases left in between. The CDR3 runs to 17 residues. The CDR3 region has the DNA TGTGCCAGCAGTGAAGGTGGCTCCCACCGAGGCACAGATACGCAGTATTTT. It codes for CASSEGGSHRGTDTQYF.

The chain has TRBV7-3 and TRBJ2-3; 7 positions agree with TRBD1. CDR1 and CDR2 (germline): SGHTA, FQGTGA. Trimming at V came to 5 bases and at J to 0 bases, leaving 11 bases not matched to a gene. The CDR3 contains 17 residues. CDR3 sequence (DNA): TGTGCCAGCAGCAAGGACAGGTCGGGGCCGAGCACAGATACGCAGTATTTT. Residues: CASSKDRSGPSTDTQYF.

A few counts support this clonotype. The gene calls are TRBV6-2 or TRBV6-3 and TRBJ2-4, with TRBD2 matching 12 bases. V lost 6 bases, J lost 0 bases, and 12 bases stayed unmatched. CDR3 length: 19 residues. Germline assignment: CDR1 MNHEY and CDR2 SVGEGT. The CDR3 coding sequence is TGTGCCAGCAGACCCAAGACTAGCGGGGGTGCGGTAGCCAAAAACATTCAGTACTTC. Translated: CASRPKTSGGAVAKNIQYF.

The chain uses TRBV7-2 and TRBJ2-5, with TRBD2 as a possible D gene (5 bases). The CDR3 is made up of 14 amino acids. Germline CDR1 is SGHTA and CDR2 is FQGNSA. Deletions cut 2 bases from V and 0 bases from J, with 7 bases between. CDR3 loop: CASSLLAYQETQYF. CDR3 nucleotides: TGTGCCAGCAGCTTATTAGCGTACCAAGAGACCCAGTACTTC. The variable domain in full, completed from reference TRBV7-2 and TRBJ2-5, reads GAGVSQSPSNKVTEKGKDVELRCDPISGHTALYWYRQSLGQGLEFLIYFQGNSAPDKSGLPSDRFSAERTGGSVSTLTIQRTQQEDSAVYLCASSLLAYQETQYFGPGTRLLVL.

This clonotype was found a few times. The J gene is TRBJ1-3, the V gene TRBV27; D is perhaps TRBD1 (6 bases). V was trimmed by 5 bases and J by 8 bases, leaving 16 bases between them. CDR3 length equals 14 residues. In germline, CDR1 is MNHEY, CDR2 SMNVEV (reference sequence). As DNA, the CDR3 is TGTGCCAGCAGTCCCCGGACAGCGAGACACACCATATATTTT. Protein product: CASSPRTARHTIYF.

This chain connects TRBV30 to TRBJ2-5; 7 positions match TRBD2. There are 13 residues in the CDR3. Germline loops: CDR1 GTSNPN, CDR2 SVGIG (reference sequence). The CDR3 region has the DNA TGTGTGGGGACCCTTGACGGGAGGGAGACCCAGTACTTC. Translating it yields CVGTLDGRETQYF.

There are a few counts of this clonotype. The chain recombines TRBV24-1 with TRBJ1-5; 8 positions match TRBD1. The CDR3 has 13 amino acids. Germline trimming cut 4 bases from V and 7 bases from J; bases unmatched to any gene: 2. Germline V gives CDR1 KGHDR, CDR2 SFDVKD. CDR3 nucleotide sequence: TGTGCCACCAGTGACCGGACAGGGCAGCCCCAGCATTTT. Protein product: CATSDRTGQPQHF.

This clonotype was detected only a few times. The chain couples TRBV12-3 or TRBV12-4 to TRBJ1-2, with 9 bases that match TRBD1. The V segment lost 5 bases and the J segment 6 bases; nucleotides outside the gene matches: 7. There are 14 residues in the CDR3. Here the CDR3 DNA reads TGTGCCAGCAGTCCGGGGACAGGGTACAATGGCTACACCTTC. It translates to CASSPGTGYNGYTF.

The DNA of the CDR3 is TGTGCCAGCAGCCCTAATACGACGTGGGGAGATACGCAGTATTTT. Translating gives CASSPNTTWGDTQYF. The rearrangement joins TRBV7-9 to TRBJ2-3; D not resolved. Looked up from germline, CDR1 is SEHNR and CDR2 is FQNEAQ (reference sequence). The germline V and J ends were trimmed by 5 bases and 5 bases, with 17 bases remaining between them. The CDR3 covers 15 residues.

The rearrangement links TRBV5-1 to TRBJ2-3; no clear D. The germline CDR1 and CDR2 sequences are SGHRS and YFSETQ. Trimming shortened V by 0 bases and J by 6 bases, and 11 bases separated the two germline ends. The CDR3 contains 14 residues. CDR3 amino acids: CASSLEQPRDTQYF. The CDR3 DNA reads TGCGCCAGCAGCTTGGAACAGCCGAGGGATACGCAGTATTTT.

This clonotype occurred many times. The chain recombines TRBV28 with TRBJ2-3; 9 bases fit TRBD1. The CDR3 extends over 15 amino acids. Looked up from germline, CDR1 is MDHEN and CDR2 is SYDVKM. Trimming at V came to 6 bases and at J to 5 bases, leaving 9 bases not matched to a gene. This CDR3 reads CASSYNRGRGDTQYF. CDR3 nucleotide sequence: TGTGCCAGCAGCTATAACAGGGGGCGGGGAGATACGCAGTATTTT.

This clonotype was detected a few times. The chain is built from TRBV12-3 or TRBV12-4 and TRBJ2-7, with 7 bases identical to TRBD1. V shed 6 bases, J shed 4 bases, and the junction held 12 bases outside the gene matches. The CDR3 spans 15 residues. The CDR3 bases are TGTGCCAGCAGCGAGAGACAGGGCTTGCGGTACGAGCAGTACTTC. It is translated as CASSERQGLRYEQYF.

The V gene is TRBV4-1, the J gene TRBJ2-1; possibly TRBD1 for D (5 bases). Deletions cut 1 base from V and 1 base from J, with 11 bases between. The CDR3 length is 16 residues. Per germline, CDR1 MGHRA and CDR2 YSYEKL. The CDR3 is CASSQGQGTSYNEQFF. CDR3 nucleotides: TGCGCCAGCAGCCAAGGGCAGGGTACGTCCTACAATGAGCAGTTCTTC.

This clonotype was observed a few times. The chain carries TRBV12-3 or TRBV12-4 and TRBJ1-2, with 10 nucleotides matching TRBD1. With 6 bases clipped from V and 0 bases from J, the junction kept 10 bases outside the gene matches. The CDR3 is made up of 17 amino acids. CDR3 loop: CASRRDRGLTSNYGYTF. As DNA, the CDR3 is TGTGCCAGCAGGCGGGACAGGGGACTGACGTCTAACTATGGCTACACCTTC.

J is TRBJ1-2 and V is TRBV4-1; D perhaps matches TRBD1 (6 bases). Germline V gene lookup returns CDR1 MGHRA and CDR2 YSYEKL. Trimming stripped 0 bases from V and 5 bases from J, with 10 bases between. CDR3 size: 14 residues. In DNA, the CDR3 is TGCGCCAGCAGCCAAGAACAGGGCGGATATGGCTACACCTTC. This translates into CASSQEQGGYGYTF.